A selection of T cell receptor beta chains follows, all from one sample in a study of PD-1 blockade in classical Hodgkin lymphoma. Sequencing was performed with immunoSEQ multiplex PCR; in TCRdb, only in-frame clones are kept and a portion is missing. Of approximately 60,000 clones listed, under 95% are singletons. The sequencing used peripheral blood mononuclear cells (PBMCs), collected at baseline. These TCRs come from a human donor with classical Hodgkin lymphoma. Each CDR3 is given with its conserved first and last residue. D genes are given only for firm matches. A row's size may be missing; if present it is once, few, many or a size class.

V gene	CDR3 length	clone size	D gene	J gene	CDR3 protein	CDR3 DNA
TRBV27	15	-	-	TRBJ1-1	CASSKWGGMNTEAFF	TGTGCCAGCAGCAAATGGGGGGGAATGAACACTGAAGCTTTCTTT
TRBV27	17	-	TRBD2	TRBJ2-7	CASSLNAGGASSYEQYF	TGTGCCAGCAGTTTGAACGCGGGGGGCGCGAGCTCCTACGAGCAGTACTTC
TRBV6-1	13	-	TRBD2	TRBJ2-7	CASYRTSDDEQYF	TGTGCCAGTTACAGGACTAGCGATGACGAGCAGTACTTC
TRBV11-1	13	once	-	TRBJ2-7	CASSLGRSYEQYF	TGTGCCAGCAGCTTGGGCAGGTCCTACGAGCAGTACTTC
TRBV4-1	12	-	-	TRBJ2-3	CASSQTTDTQYF	TGCGCCAGCAGCCAAACAACAGATACGCAGTATTTT
TRBV21-1	20	once	-	TRBJ2-1	CASSAKGWLAGDVSYNEQFF	TGTGCCAGCAGCGCCAAGGGATGGCTAGCGGGGGATGTCTCCTACAATGAGCAGTTCTTC
TRBV4-1	13	-	-	TRBJ2-7	CASSQGNRYEQYF	TGCGCCAGCAGCCAAGGGAACCGCTACGAGCAGTACTTC
TRBV6-5	13	-	-	TRBJ1-5	CASRRESNQPQHF	TGTGCCTCCAGGAGAGAGAGCAATCAGCCCCAGCATTTT
TRBV27	12	-	TRBD1	TRBJ1-6	CASSYRGSPLHF	TGTGCCAGCAGTTACAGGGGTTCACCCCTCCACTTT
TRBV11-3	16	-	TRBD1	TRBJ2-7	CASSLGAWDRDDEQYF	TGTGCCAGCAGCTTAGGTGCATGGGACAGGGATGACGAGCAGTACTTC
TRBV7-9	12	-	-	TRBJ2-5	CASSLLVETQYF	TGTGCCAGCAGCTTACTCGTAGAGACCCAGTACTTC
TRBV11-2	15	-	TRBD1	TRBJ2-7	CASSIAGTGGYEQYF	TGTGCCAGCAGCATAGCAGGGACAGGGGGCTACGAGCAGTACTTC
TRBV7-2	13	-	TRBD1	TRBJ2-2	CAEGRGLTGELFF	TGTGCCGAGGGCAGGGGGCTTACCGGGGAGCTGTTTTTT
TRBV5-1	17	-	TRBD1	TRBJ1-2	CASSLGATGEPNYGYTF	TGCGCCAGCAGCCTGGGGGCGACAGGGGAACCCAACTATGGCTACACCTTC
TRBV4-1	12	few	-	TRBJ2-1	CASSPTNNEQFF	TGCGCCAGCAGCCCTACTAACAATGAGCAGTTCTTC
TRBV11-3	15	-	TRBD2	TRBJ2-2	CASSYRGGNTGELFF	TGTGCCAGCAGCTACCGGGGGGGTAACACCGGGGAGCTGTTTTTT
TRBV18	15	-	-	TRBJ1-2	CASSPQIDSDYGYTF	TGTGCCAGCTCACCCCAAATAGACAGTGACTATGGCTACACCTTC
TRBV18	12	few	-	TRBJ2-7	CASSVTGDEQYF	TGTGCCAGCTCAGTTACAGGAGACGAGCAGTACTTC
TRBV11-2	13	once	TRBD1	TRBJ1-1	CASSSQGFTEAFF	TGTGCCAGCAGCTCACAGGGGTTCACTGAAGCTTTCTTT
TRBV19	14	-	TRBD1	TRBJ1-1	CASSPDRGNTEAFF	TGTGCCAGTAGTCCGGACAGGGGCAACACTGAAGCTTTCTTT
TRBV6-5	16	-	-	TRBJ2-2	CASSYGGTENTGELFF	TGTGCCAGCAGTTACGGCGGGACCGAGAACACCGGGGAGCTGTTTTTT
TRBV6-1	15	-	TRBD1	TRBJ2-7	CASSEVVRGWVEQYF	TGTGCCAGCAGTGAAGTCGTCAGGGGGTGGGTCGAGCAGTACTTC
TRBV2	16	-	TRBD2	TRBJ2-7	CASSPGLAGGSYEQYF	TGTGCCAGCAGCCCGGGACTAGCGGGAGGATCCTACGAGCAGTACTTC
TRBV25-1	14	-	-	TRBJ1-4	CASSDPRESEKLFF	TGTGCCAGCAGTGACCCTAGGGAATCCGAAAAACTGTTTTTT
TRBV2	14	-	-	TRBJ1-5	CASRGPTVNQPQHF	TGTGCCAGCAGGGGGCCTACCGTTAATCAGCCCCAGCATTTT
TRBV9	15	-	-	TRBJ1-3	CASSGRGENGNTIYF	TGTGCCAGCAGCGGCCGGGGGGAAAATGGAAACACCATATATTTT
TRBV5-4	14	-	TRBD1	TRBJ2-1	CASRSRDRDNEQFF	TGTGCCAGCAGGTCCCGGGACAGGGATAATGAGCAGTTCTTC
TRBV10-3	12	-	-	TRBJ2-7	CAISDPMLEQYF	TGTGCCATCAGTGACCCCATGCTCGAGCAGTACTTC
TRBV15	14	-	TRBD1	TRBJ1-2	CATSRAGGNYGYTF	TGTGCCACCAGCAGGGCAGGGGGAAACTATGGCTACACCTTC
TRBV7-2	14	-	-	TRBJ2-7	CASSLALTGSEQYF	TGTGCCAGCAGCTTAGCGCTAACAGGAAGCGAGCAGTACTTC
TRBV27	14	-	-	TRBJ2-7	CASSLSGSAYEQYF	TGTGCCAGCAGTTTAAGTGGGTCAGCCTACGAGCAGTACTTC
TRBV28	14	-	-	TRBJ2-7	CASSPRVGSYEQYF	TGTGCCAGCAGTCCTAGGGTTGGCTCCTACGAGCAGTACTTC
TRBV7-6	15	-	-	TRBJ2-7	CASSLESTRSYEQYF	TGTGCCAGCAGCTTAGAGTCCACACGCTCCTACGAGCAGTACTTC
TRBV7-9	15	-	-	TRBJ2-6	CASSPRVSGANVLTF	TGTGCCAGCAGCCCTAGGGTCTCTGGGGCCAACGTCCTGACTTTC
TRBV10-3	17	-	-	TRBJ1-3	CAINSGTPGPSGNTIYF	TGTGCCATCAACTCGGGGACTCCTGGCCCCTCTGGAAACACCATATATTTT
TRBV7-8	15	-	-	TRBJ1-4	CASSRRDRALEKLFF	TGTGCCAGCAGCCGCAGGGACCGGGCTTTGGAAAAACTGTTTTTT
TRBV27	14	-	TRBD1	TRBJ1-4	CASSTGGTNEKLFF	TGTGCCAGCTCTACAGGGGGGACTAATGAAAAACTGTTTTTT
TRBV7-6	17	-	-	TRBJ2-1	CASSPYEGTFTYNEQFF	TGTGCCAGCAGCCCGTATGAGGGGACCTTTACCTACAATGAGCAGTTCTTC
TRBV11-3	17	-	-	TRBJ2-2	CASSLEQWGDSTGELFF	TGTGCCAGCAGCTTAGAACAGTGGGGGGACTCTACCGGGGAGCTGTTTTTT
TRBV19	12	-	-	TRBJ1-5	CASTDRNQPQHF	TGTGCCAGTACCGACAGAAATCAGCCCCAGCATTTT
TRBV28	14	-	-	TRBJ2-7	CASSLAGSSYEQYF	TGTGCCAGCAGTTTAGCGGGGAGCTCCTACGAGCAGTACTTC
TRBV5-1	17	-	TRBD1	TRBJ1-4	CASSFEGFTGANEKLFF	TGCGCCAGCAGCTTTGAGGGTTTTACAGGGGCTAATGAAAAACTGTTTTTT
TRBV4-1	15	-	-	TRBJ1-2	CASSQKEGGVDGYTF	TGCGCCAGCAGCCAAAAGGAGGGGGGTGTGGATGGCTACACCTTC
TRBV6-5	14	-	-	TRBJ1-6	CASSYPSANSPLHF	TGTGCCAGCAGTTATCCCAGCGCGAATTCACCCCTCCACTTT
TRBV5-8	15	-	-	TRBJ1-5	CASSLVSGAYQPQHF	TGTGCCAGCAGCTTGGTTTCGGGGGCTTATCAGCCCCAGCATTTT
TRBV30	15	-	-	TRBJ2-7	CAWKRSIPRSYEQYF	TGTGCCTGGAAGAGGTCCATCCCCAGATCCTACGAGCAGTACTTC
TRBV7-6	13	-	-	TRBJ2-5	CASSLGGRETQYF	TGTGCCAGCAGCCTTGGGGGGCGGGAGACCCAGTACTTC
TRBV14	15	-	TRBD1	TRBJ1-4	CASSHTGGSNEKLFF	TGTGCCAGCAGCCACACAGGGGGATCCAATGAAAAACTGTTTTTT
TRBV5-5	13	-	TRBD1	TRBJ2-7	CASSGQGTYEQYF	TGTGCCAGCTCCGGACAGGGAACTTACGAGCAGTACTTC
TRBV7-8	16	-	-	TRBJ2-7	CASSLAPRGPSYEQYF	TGTGCCAGCAGCTTAGCTCCCAGGGGCCCCTCCTACGAGCAGTACTTC
TRBV29-1	14	-	-	TRBJ2-5	CSVEVDGSRKTQYF	TGCAGCGTTGAAGTCGACGGGAGTCGAAAGACCCAGTACTTC
TRBV29-1	12	-	-	TRBJ1-2	CSVLQGNYGYTF	TGCAGCGTTTTGCAGGGTAACTATGGCTACACCTTC
TRBV27	13	medium-sized	-	TRBJ2-7	CASSLSPAYEQYF	TGTGCCAGCAGTTTGAGCCCCGCCTACGAGCAGTACTTC
TRBV6-5	15	-	TRBD1	TRBJ2-5	CASSYQGQGQETQYF	TGTGCCAGCAGTTACCAAGGACAGGGCCAAGAGACCCAGTACTTC
TRBV5-1	15	-	-	TRBJ2-5	CASSLVVQGDETQYF	TGCGCCAGCAGCTTGGTGGTACAGGGAGACGAGACCCAGTACTTC
TRBV7-9	15	-	-	TRBJ2-1	CASSLTRASYNEQFF	TGTGCCAGCAGCTTAACACGGGCGTCCTACAATGAGCAATTCTTC
TRBV7-9	15	once	-	TRBJ2-7	CASSKDQAANYEQYF	TGTGCCAGCAGCAAAGACCAAGCGGCTAACTACGAGCAGTACTTC
TRBV2	15	-	-	TRBJ2-1	CASSEVGSSYNEQFF	TGTGCCAGCAGTGAAGTCGGGAGCTCCTACAATGAGCAGTTCTTC
TRBV5-1	15	once	-	TRBJ1-4	CASSLRHATNEKLFF	TGCGCCAGCAGCTTGAGACACGCAACTAATGAAAAACTGTTTTTT